Given below is one T cell receptor beta chain in context. Its matching antigen is unknown. The data were obtained in a study of cytomegalovirus exposure and HLA in healthy donors. General observations from the study: The study had only CMV serostatus as immune exposure information.

The PCR contained 60 Vbeta and 13 Jbeta primers. Using immunoSEQ multiplex PCR, the repertoire was profiled, and TCRdb retains in-frame clones only, with some absent. Of about 190,000 clones in the sample, roughly 80% were seen once. V was trimmed by 1 base and J by 4 bases, leaving 13 bases between them. CDR3 length: 15 residues. CDR1 is SGDLS and CDR2 is YYNGEE in the germline V gene. This TCR derives from a middle-aged man in good health and CMV-seropositive. The specimen sequenced was PBMCs. The V call is TRBV9, the J call TRBJ2-3, with D perhaps matching TRBD2 (7 bases). The CDR3 region has the DNA TGTGCCAGCAGCGTATGGGGGGGGCGTTCAGATACGCAGTATTTT. Translating gives CASSVWGGRSDTQYF. Looking up the rest from reference TRBV9 and TRBJ2-3 gives the full variable domain: DSGVTQTPKHLITATGQRVTLRCSPRSGDLSVYWYQQSLDQGLQFLIQYYNGEERAKGNILERFSAQQFPDLHSELNLSSLELGDSALYFCASSVWGGRSDTQYFGPGTRLTVL.